This TCR beta chain was profiled in a study of T cell changes during pregnancy in multiple sclerosis. This clone has a handful of counts. Profiling relied on immunoSEQ multiplex PCR, and the TCRdb table lists in-frame clones only, not all of them. The table lists about 67,000 clones, 80% to 95% of them singletons, with 1.6% in the top ten. CDR1 is SGHTA and CDR2 is FQGNSA in the germline V gene. V shed 4 bases, J shed 3 bases, and the junction held 2 bases outside the gene matches. This CDR3 is built from 14 residues. The sequence derives from a female donor in good health, enrolled as a control in a pregnancy study. This specimen consisted of peripheral blood, obtained in the first trimester of pregnancy. The rearrangement joins TRBV7-2 to TRBJ2-1; 8 bases align to TRBD2. The CDR3 sequence: CASSSGTSYNEQFF. Here the CDR3 DNA reads TGTGCCAGCAGCTCCGGGACTAGCTACAATGAGCAGTTCTTC.